The source of this T cell receptor (beta chain) is a study of neurological immune-mediated disorders. Sample time point: longitudinal time-point 3. This clonotype was counted at least ten times. The antigen is not known. Findings of the study overall: Expansion of TCR clones was greatest in HTLV-1-associated myelopathy and smallest in multiple sclerosis, where it fell below that of healthy controls.

With 10-nucleotide random UMIs included, cDNA was synthesized by 5'RACE. TCRdb re-analysed the 5' RACE reads in MiXCR, keeping a single row per CDR3 protein. The table lists roughly 100,000 distinct CDR3 sequences, about 10% of them singletons. Sequencing input: PBMCs. The origin of this receptor is a female donor with HTLV-1-associated myelopathy (HAM/TSP).

In DNA form, the CDR3 reads TGCAGTGCTATAGCAGGGGTTAACTATGGCTACACCTTC. This sequence encodes CSAIAGVNYGYTF. The J gene is TRBJ1-2, the V gene TRBV20-1, with a possible D match to TRBD1 (6 bases). Germline V gene lookup returns CDR1 DFQATT and CDR2 SNEGSKA (reference sequence). This CDR3 spans 13 amino acids. Trimming took off 4 bases at V and 1 base at J, with 10 bases between the two ends.